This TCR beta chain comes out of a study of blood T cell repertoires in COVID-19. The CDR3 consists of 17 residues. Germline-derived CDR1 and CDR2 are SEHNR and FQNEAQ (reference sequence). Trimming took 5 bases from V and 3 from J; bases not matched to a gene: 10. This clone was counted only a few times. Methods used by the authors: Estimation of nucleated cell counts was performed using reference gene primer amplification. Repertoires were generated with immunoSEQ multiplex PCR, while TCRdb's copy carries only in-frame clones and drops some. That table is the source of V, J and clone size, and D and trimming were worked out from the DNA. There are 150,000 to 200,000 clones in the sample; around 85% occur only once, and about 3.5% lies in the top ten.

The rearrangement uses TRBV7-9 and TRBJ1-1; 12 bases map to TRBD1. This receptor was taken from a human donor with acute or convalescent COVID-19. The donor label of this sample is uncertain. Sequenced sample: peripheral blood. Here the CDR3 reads CASSAPGQGAGDTEAFF. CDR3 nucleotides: TGTGCCAGCAGCGCACCGGGACAGGGGGCGGGGGACACTGAAGCTTTCTTT.